These 10 T cell receptor beta chains were all obtained from the same sample, sequenced in a study of tissue T cells after allogeneic stem cell transplantation. The sample's time point: mouse harvest day 14 after allogeneic transplant. The graft held 10^6 splenic CD5+ T cells and 10^7 T-cell-depleted bone marrow cells. Sequencing used immunoSEQ multiplex PCR; TCRdb keeps in-frame clones, though not all of them. The table lists about 6,800 clones, 30% to 35% of them singletons. The sequenced sample was skin. These receptors were obtained from a female BALB/c mouse given C57BL/6 T cells with graft-versus-host disease after an allogeneic hematopoietic cell transplant.

Notes on this clone: Mouse gene names and germline throughout. Incomplete CDR3 DNA: TGTGCCAGCAACTGGGGGGGTAACCAAGACACCCAGTAC. Its translation is CASNWGGNQDTQY. The entire CDR3 sequence reads CASNWGGNQDTQYF. The chain is built from TRBV13-3 and TRBJ2-5; 10 bases align to TRBD2. The CDR3 end falls 1 residue outside the read, so it is completed with the germline J gene. Unmatched junction bases numbered 1, after V lost 6 bases and J lost 0 bases. The CDR3 consists of 14 residues. Germline assignment: CDR1 NNHDY and CDR2 SYVADS. Full variable domain (rest looked up from reference TRBV13-3 and TRBJ2-5): EAAVTQSPRSKVAVTGGKVTLSCHQTNNHDYMYWYRQDTGHGLRLIHYSYVADSTEKGDIPDGYKASRPSQENFSLILELASLSQTAVYFCASNWGGNQDTQYFGPGTRLLVL.

As to this clone: Any gene name here is a mouse gene name. The CDR3 end lies 1 residue beyond the end of the read and is filled in from the germline J gene. The chain recombines TRBV26 with TRBJ1-5, with 8 bases that match TRBD1. The CDR3 consists of 15 residues. CDR1 and CDR2 from the germline V gene are KGHPV and FQNQEV (reference sequence). V shed 1 base and J 3 bases; nucleotides not matched to a gene: 2. The sequenced part of the CDR3 DNA is TGTGCCAGCAGTCTGTTCGGGACAGGCAACCAGGCTCCGCTT. It codes for CASSLFGTGNQAPL. The CDR3, in full, reads CASSLFGTGNQAPLF.

This clone has only a few counts. Genes and germline are mouse. Partial CDR3 DNA: TGCTCCAGCAGTCAAGGCTGGGGGGGCGCCGGCACCGGGCAGCTCTAC. Amino acid sequence: CSSSQGWGGAGTGQLY. The entire CDR3 reads CSSSQGWGGAGTGQLYF. V and J are TRBV23 and TRBJ2-2; the D call of TRBD2 is as the table states it, not checked on the DNA. The read ends 1 residue before the CDR3 terminus; that terminus is restored from the germline J gene. Germline V gene data show CDR1 as KGHTA and CDR2 as FQNQQP. CDR3 length: 17 residues.

This clone is medium-sized by share. The listed genes are named as in mouse. The read halts 1 residue ahead of the CDR3 end, with the missing end drawn from the germline J gene. J is TRBJ2-1 and V is TRBV19; 7 nucleotides align to TRBD1. This CDR3 comprises 14 residues. Germline V lookup: CDR1 FNHDT, CDR2 SITEND (reference sequence). With V trimmed by 3 bases and J by 1 base, 1 base remained unmatched. The sequenced part of the CDR3 DNA is TGTGCCAGCAGTACGGGACAGAACTATGCTGAGCAGTTC. Residues: CASSTGQNYAEQF. The full CDR3 protein reads CASSTGQNYAEQFF.

This clone was picked up a small number of times. Genes here carry mouse names. The read terminates 1 residue ahead of where the CDR3 ends, so the germline J gene completes it. V is TRBV26 and J is TRBJ2-7; perhaps TRBD1 as D (5 bases). The V end was cut by 5 bases, the J end by 3 bases, with 8 bases between. In germline, CDR1 is KGHPV, CDR2 FQNQEV (reference sequence). The CDR3 loop spans 12 amino acids. CDR3 sequence reads: CASSSDNYEQYF. The DNA read from the CDR3 is TGTGCCAGCAGTTCGGACAACTATGAACAGTAC.

As concerns this clone: Gene names and germline match the mouse. CDR3: CASGGRDWEDEQYF. CDR3 bases read: TGTGCCAGCGGTGGCCGGGACTGGGAAGATGAACAGTAC. The genes are TRBV13-2 and TRBJ2-7, with 9 nucleotides matching TRBD2. The read gets to within 1 residue of the CDR3 end, and the germline J gene fills in the rest. Germline CDR1 is NNHNN and CDR2 is SYGAGS (reference sequence). Trimming at V came to 3 bases and at J to 5 bases, leaving 6 bases not matched to a gene. The CDR3 is 14 residues long.

Regarding this clone: Gene names are mouse gene names. The CDR3 goes on 1 residue after the read ends, and that part is filled in from the germline J gene. The chain is built from TRBV13-2 and TRBJ1-1; the match to TRBD1 covers 7 bases. V shed 2 bases, J shed 0 bases, and the junction held 1 base outside the gene matches. Looked up from germline, CDR1 is NNHNN and CDR2 is SYGAGS (reference sequence). The CDR3 is made up of 14 amino acids. The CDR3 is CASGEGTANTEVFF. The DNA read from the CDR3 is TGTGCCAGCGGTGAGGGGACAGCAAACACAGAAGTCTTC.

Worth noting for this clone: Germline and genes: mouse. Read coverage stops 1 residue before the CDR3 terminus; the germline J gene supplies the remainder. The chain uses TRBV26 and TRBJ2-2; 9 bases map to TRBD1. CDR1 is KGHPV and CDR2 is FQNQEV in the germline V gene (reference sequence). The CDR3 runs 16 residues. V dropped 3 bases and J dropped 5; count of bases not matched to a gene: 7. The CDR3 is CASSLLTGGRTGQLYF. The covered CDR3 bases are TGTGCCAGCAGTCTCCTGACAGGGGGGAGGACCGGGCAGCTCTAC.

This clone was seen only a few times. Germline and genes here are mouse. The read is 1 residue too short to cover the CDR3 end, so that end is filled in from the germline J gene. The chain is built from TRBV2 and TRBJ2-7, with TRBD2 matching over 11 bases. V lost 2 bases, J lost 6 bases, and 3 bases stayed unmatched. This CDR3 spans 14 amino acids. Germline CDR1 LGHNA, CDR2 YSYQKL. The CDR3 here is CASSQTGGALEQYF. The CDR3 bases that were read are TGTGCCAGCAGCCAAACTGGGGGGGCGCTTGAACAGTAC.

On this clone: Each gene name is a mouse one. The read finishes 1 residue shy of the CDR3 end, and the germline J gene is used to complete it. This chain connects TRBV2 to TRBJ1-5; D gene ambiguous. This CDR3 spans 15 amino acids. The V and J ends lost 2 bases and 0 bases respectively, with 8 bases between them. In germline, CDR1 is LGHNA, CDR2 YSYQKL. The CDR3 region is CASSQRGGNNQAPLF. The DNA read from the CDR3 is TGTGCCAGCAGCCAACGGGGAGGTAACAACCAGGCTCCGCTT.